This TCR beta chain was obtained from a study of blood T cell repertoires in COVID-19. Across the study: Samples came from the United States, Italy and Spain, spanning acute and convalescent COVID-19. In each case, the material was cDNA or gDNA derived from T cells, B-cell-depleted T cells, or PBMCs.

The table came from immunoSEQ multiplex PCR; TCRdb's copy has only in-frame clones and leaves some out. The sample lists roughly 440,000 clones, 88% occurring once. Seattle patients were enrolled while actively infected and followed longitudinally. CDR1 SGDLS and CDR2 YYNGEE come from the germline V gene. The length of the CDR3 is 15 residues. The germline V and J ends were trimmed by 4 bases and 6 bases, with 16 bases remaining between them. This clone has a single count. Sequenced input: peripheral blood. This clonotype was obtained from a woman aged 45-65 years with COVID-19, enrolled during active disease. The chain has TRBV9 and TRBJ1-4; unclear D gene. The CDR3 DNA reads TGTGCCAGCAGCCTCAATGCAGGTACAGATGAAAAACTGTTTTTT. This sequence encodes CASSLNAGTDEKLFF.